The T cell receptor (beta chain) under discussion was sequenced for a study of siplizumab effects on memory and regulatory T cells. General study points: Apparently more diverse than memory cells, naive T cells also seemed major alloresponse contributors. Suppressive function of proliferating Tregs from siplizumab cultures was not confirmed.

Trimming left V 0 bases short and J 5 bases short, with 11 bases between. The CDR3 spans 15 residues. Germline loops: CDR1 SGHRS, CDR2 YFSETQ. Assays covered 10^5 or so TCR templates per sample. Sequencing used immunoSEQ multiplex PCR; TCRdb keeps in-frame clones, though not all of them. Among 100,000 or so clones, just over 90% were seen once, and the ten largest hold about 0.32%. With regard to this clone: The antigen is undetermined.

The chain has TRBV5-1 and TRBJ1-4; D ambiguous. The source is a human donor in good health. Sequenced: CD4+ T cells sorted from blood. DNA of the CDR3: TGCGCCAGCAGCTTGGACAGCCTTCAGAATGAAAAACTGTTTTTT. Encoded protein: CASSLDSLQNEKLFF.